A single sample is the source of the 10 T cell receptor beta chains below, sequenced in a study of vaccination effects on CD4 cells after COVID-19. Ahead of sequencing, the ViraFEST assay grew antigen-specific CD4+ T cells using viral peptide pools. Subsequent to less than twelve days of culture, CD4+ T cells were isolated. This person caught SARS-CoV-2 sometime from March to December 2020, and PCR testing confirmed the infection. Their cognate antigens are unknown. Only in-frame clones appear in the TCRdb table, and some are missing; sequencing was by immunoSEQ multiplex PCR. The sample has 40,000 or so clones, around 74% seen once; the top ten hold just under 30%. The specimen comprised CD4+ T cells from PBMCs cultured with a peptide pool, sampled before COVID-19 vaccination. Source of these receptors: a human donor who had a prior SARS-CoV-2 infection.

V usage is TRBV6-2 or TRBV6-3 and J usage is TRBJ1-5; possibly TRBD1 for D (6 bases). The CDR3 is made up of 14 amino acids. Trimming left V 4 bases short and J 3 bases short, with 10 bases between. Germline values: CDR1 MNHEY, CDR2 SVGEGT. The CDR3 DNA reads as TGTGCCAGCAGTTTCGGACAGTTCAATCAGCCCCAGCATTTT. Encoded protein: CASSFGQFNQPQHF.

This sequence joins TRBV14 and TRBJ2-2; no reliable D call. V gave up 4 bases and J gave up 6 bases, with 12 bases separating them. Germline CDR1 SGHDN, CDR2 FVKESK. This CDR3 contains 14 residues. The CDR3 bases are TGTGCCAGCAGCCTTGATTGGGTGTCCGGGGAGCTGTTTTTT. Its protein product is CASSLDWVSGELFF. The variable domain in full, completed from reference TRBV14 and TRBJ2-2, reads EAGVTQFPSHSVIEKGQTVTLRCDPISGHDNLYWYRRVMGKEIKFLLHFVKESKQDESGMPNNRFLAERTGGTYSTLKVQPAELEDSGVYFCASSLDWVSGELFFGEGSRLTVL.

The rearrangement joins TRBV7-8 to TRBJ2-7; perhaps TRBD1 as D (5 bases). The CDR3 loop spans 16 amino acids. The V gene lost 5 bases and the J gene lost 1 base, with 18 bases spanning the gap. Germline assignment: CDR1 SGHVS and CDR2 FQNEAQ. CDR3 region: CASSGRGSLLSYEQYF. In DNA form, the CDR3 reads TGTGCCAGCAGCGGTAGGGGTAGCCTACTATCCTACGAGCAGTACTTC.

This chain connects TRBV11-3 to TRBJ2-2; D ambiguous. Germline V CDR1 and CDR2: SGHNT, YENEEA. Trimming shortened V by 7 bases and J by 2 bases, and 11 bases separated the two germline ends. The CDR3 has 14 residues. In DNA form, the CDR3 reads TGTGCCAGCAAGGTCGGCCGTAACACCGGGGAGCTGTTTTTT. This translates into CASKVGRNTGELFF.

The table lists this clone with a count of one. The chain has TRBV6-5 and TRBJ2-2, with D hard to call. This CDR3 region has 15 residues. V was clipped by 6 bases and J by 2 bases, with 13 bases between them. The germline V gene has CDR1 MNHEY and CDR2 SVGAGI. CDR3 DNA: TGTGCCAGCAGGCCTAGGAAGCTCAACACCGGGGAGCTGTTTTTT. Translating it yields CASRPRKLNTGELFF.

The chain links TRBV5-4 to TRBJ2-1, with D perhaps TRBD1 (5 bases). V was pared by 0 bases and J by 0 bases, with 16 bases between. CDR1 and CDR2 from the germline V gene are SGHNT and YYREEE (reference sequence). The CDR3 runs 18 residues. This CDR3 reads CASSLVGRSPGSYNEQFF. In DNA form, the CDR3 reads TGTGCCAGCAGCTTGGTGGGGCGCTCCCCGGGCTCCTACAATGAGCAGTTCTTC.

The rearrangement uses TRBV4-2 and TRBJ2-2, with D unresolved. Per the germline V gene, CDR1 is LGHNA and CDR2 is YNFKEQ. Between the trimmed V and J ends, which lost 0 bases and 5 bases, there was a span of 7 bases. This CDR3 comprises 14 residues. The CDR3: CASSQDTRTGELFF. The CDR3 coding sequence is TGTGCCAGCAGCCAAGACACGAGGACCGGGGAGCTGTTTTTT.

The chain has TRBV20-1 and TRBJ2-7; D could derive from TRBD1 or TRBD2 (6 bases each). Trimming removed 0 bases from V and 12 bases from J, with 12 bases in between. Germline CDR1 DFQATT, CDR2 SNEGSKA (reference sequence). The CDR3 contains 11 residues. The CDR3 loop reads CSARDRGPAYF. In DNA form, the CDR3 reads TGCAGTGCTAGAGATCGGGGGCCGGCGTACTTC.

In this sample, this clone turned up a few times. The chain links TRBV7-3 to TRBJ1-1, with D tentatively TRBD1 (6 bases). CDR3 length: 16 amino acids. From germline, CDR1 is SGHTA and CDR2 FQGTGA. V gave up 5 bases and J gave up 1 base, with 17 bases separating them. The CDR3 nucleotides are TGTGCCAGCAGCACAGGATCGGGCAGGGGGAACACTGAAGCTTTCTTT. It specifies CASSTGSGRGNTEAFF.

This rearrangement joins TRBV2 to TRBJ1-5; TRBD1 agrees at 10 bases. The V and J ends lost 6 bases and 1 base, in that order; junction bases with no gene match: 0. The CDR3 is 14 amino acids. Germline V gene lookup returns CDR1 SNHLY and CDR2 FYNNEI. CDR3: CASRGQGSNQPQHF. The DNA of the CDR3 is TGTGCCAGCAGGGGACAGGGGAGCAATCAGCCCCAGCATTTT. The variable domain in full, with the rest retrieved from reference TRBV2 and TRBJ1-5, is EPEVTQTPSHQVTQMGQEVILRCVPISNHLYFYWYRQILGQKVEFLVSFYNNEISEKSEIFDDQFSVERPDGSNFTLKIRSTKLEDSAMYFCASRGQGSNQPQHFGDGTRLSIL.